The 30 T cell receptor beta chains below come from one sample, sequenced in a study of blood T cell repertoires in COVID-19. The repertoire was sequenced with immunoSEQ multiplex PCR; TCRdb's copy has only in-frame clones and lacks some. This table holds around 140,000 clones, 84% found once. The sequencing sample was made of peripheral blood. The receptors here all came from a man aged 55 to 70 with acute or convalescent COVID-19.

This chain joins TRBV21-1 and TRBJ1-2. TRBV21-1 is annotated as a pseudogene. The CDR3 has 18 amino acids. CDR3 nucleotides: TGTGCCAGCAGCAAAGGGGGAGATATAGAGGTAAAATTCTATGGCTACACCTTC. Amino acids: CASSKGGDIEVKFYGYTF.

The chain uses TRBV19 and TRBJ1-1, with 9 nucleotides matching TRBD1. CDR1 is LNHDA and CDR2 is SQIVND in the germline V gene (reference sequence). V lost 3 bases and J lost 2; bases outside the gene matches: 13. CDR3 length equals 18 residues. The CDR3 is CASSMAPRQGGRNTEAFF. The CDR3 DNA follows: TGTGCCAGTAGTATGGCCCCTCGACAGGGGGGAAGAAACACTGAAGCTTTCTTT.

The chain couples TRBV2 to TRBJ2-5; 8 bases are a match to TRBD1. This CDR3 comprises 15 residues. Trimming cost V 6 bases and J 5 bases; bases outside gene matches: 11. Germline loops: CDR1 SNHLY, CDR2 FYNNEI. The CDR3 nucleotides are TGTGCCAGCAGCTCCGGACAGGGAAGTTGGGAGACCCAGTACTTC. Amino acid sequence: CASSSGQGSWETQYF.

J is TRBJ2-1 and V is TRBV7-6; a weak D match, TRBD2 (6 bases). The ends were cut back, 1 base at V and 0 bases at J, with 10 bases in the middle. Germline loops: CDR1 SGHVS, CDR2 FNYEAQ. The CDR3 loop spans 16 amino acids. For the CDR3, the DNA is TGTGCCAGCAGCTTAGTCGTCGGGAGCTCCTACAATGAGCAGTTCTTC. Encoded protein: CASSLVVGSSYNEQFF.

The chain couples TRBV11-3 to TRBJ2-3; D possibly corresponds to TRBD1 (6 bases). The germline V gene encodes CDR1 SGHNT and CDR2 YENEEA. V was pared by 7 bases and J by 0 bases, with 8 bases between. This CDR3 is 13 amino acids long. CDR3 sequence: CASKGVSTDTQYF. CDR3 DNA sequence: TGTGCCAGCAAGGGGGTAAGCACAGATACGCAGTATTTT.

The rearrangement uses TRBV20-1 and TRBJ2-3; D is possibly TRBD1 (5 bases). The V end was cut by 6 bases, the J end by 9 bases, with 13 bases between. This CDR3 is built from 11 residues. Germline loops: CDR1 DFQATT, CDR2 SNEGSKA (reference sequence). CDR3 nucleotide sequence: TGCAGTGCAATAGCCGCAGGGACGCAGTATTTT. It encodes CSAIAAGTQYF.

The chain combines TRBV25-1 with TRBJ1-6, with TRBD1 matching over 9 bases. Trimming removed 1 base from V and 7 bases from J; junction bases left unmatched: 5. CDR1 and CDR2 (germline): MGHDK, SYGVNS. The CDR3 covers 16 residues. The CDR3 is CASSEFPGTGNSPLHF. The CDR3 DNA is TGTGCCAGCAGTGAATTCCCCGGGACAGGGAATTCACCCCTCCACTTT.

This clone was seen more than once but under ten times. This sequence joins TRBV5-1 and TRBJ1-1; 8 nucleotides match TRBD1. The CDR3 covers 14 residues. V was clipped by 4 bases and J by 2 bases; unmatched bases: 4. Germline values: CDR1 SGHRS, CDR2 YFSETQ. The CDR3 DNA follows: TGCGCCAGCAGCGGGACAGGTTTTAACACTGAAGCTTTCTTT. Protein product: CASSGTGFNTEAFF.

V is TRBV5-1 and J is TRBJ1-4; D unresolved. Germline CDR1 is SGHRS and CDR2 is YFSETQ. V was clipped by 5 bases and J by 6 bases, with 14 bases between them. The length of the CDR3 is 14 residues. For the CDR3, the DNA is TGCGCCAGCAGACGGGTCCCCGGGGATGAAAAACTGTTTTTT. Protein sequence: CASRRVPGDEKLFF.

The chain uses TRBV27 and TRBJ2-2; D is perhaps TRBD2 (7 bases). The CDR3 is made up of 15 amino acids. Germline-derived CDR1 and CDR2 are MNHEY and SMNVEV (reference sequence). Trimming removed 5 bases from V and 6 bases from J, with 16 bases in between. CDR3 in DNA: TGTGCCAGCAGTCCGGACGGGGGGCAATCCGGGGAGCTGTTTTTT. Translation gives CASSPDGGQSGELFF.

The chain is built from TRBV5-1 and TRBJ1-2; a weak D match, TRBD1 (6 bases). V was shortened by 3 bases and J by 5 bases, with 17 bases between the two germline ends. The CDR3 has 15 amino acids. The germline V gene encodes CDR1 SGHRS and CDR2 YFSETQ. CDR3 sequence: CASSSSVGHLYGYTF. The CDR3, as DNA: TGCGCCAGCAGCTCCTCCGTGGGACACCTGTATGGCTACACCTTC.

Only one count was recorded for this clone. The chain uses TRBV19 and TRBJ1-2, with 7 positions matching TRBD1. With 9 bases clipped from V and 2 bases from J, the junction kept 15 bases outside the gene matches. Germline CDR1 LNHDA, CDR2 SQIVND (reference sequence). This CDR3 comprises 16 residues. In DNA, the CDR3 is TGTGCCAGCCGACCTACGGGACAGCGATCCAACTATGGCTACACCTTC. Its protein is CASRPTGQRSNYGYTF.

The chain joins TRBV27 to TRBJ1-2; D uncertain. Trimming left V 0 bases short and J 2 bases short, with 7 bases between. This CDR3 is built from 14 residues. The germline CDR1 and CDR2 sequences are MNHEY and SMNVEV (reference sequence). Here the CDR3 DNA reads TGTGCCAGCAGTTTATCGCACAGAAACTATGGCTACACCTTC. Its translation is CASSLSHRNYGYTF.

This clone was recorded only once. V gene TRBV7-8 combines with J gene TRBJ2-5, with 11 positions matching TRBD2. Per the germline V gene, CDR1 is SGHVS and CDR2 is FQNEAQ. V trimming: 3 bases; J trimming: 2 bases; junction bases outside the gene matches: 5. CDR3 length: 16 residues. The CDR3 nucleotides are TGTGCCAGCAGCTTTCCGGGACTAGCGGAACAAGAGACCCAGTACTTC. This encodes CASSFPGLAEQETQYF.

The chain is built from TRBV25-1 and TRBJ1-4; D uncertain. V lost 5 bases to trimming and J lost 7 bases, with 20 bases between them. CDR1 is MGHDK and CDR2 is SYGVNS in the germline V gene. This CDR3 spans 16 amino acids. CDR3 in DNA: TGTGCCAGCAGTCGACTCAGCTCCGCGGGGTCTGAAAAACTGTTTTTT. Translated, it gives CASSRLSSAGSEKLFF.

The chain has TRBV14 and TRBJ2-7, with D possibly being TRBD2 (5 bases). CDR1 is SGHDN and CDR2 is FVKESK in the germline V gene. V was clipped by 5 bases and J by 3 bases, with 20 bases between them. The CDR3 is 16 amino acids. The CDR3 here is CASSKTLANNFYEQYF. The CDR3 DNA reads TGTGCCAGCAGCAAGACTCTAGCAAACAATTTCTACGAGCAGTACTTC.

This clone was recorded only once. This chain uses TRBV10-1 with TRBJ1-3; possibly TRBD1 for D (5 bases). In germline, CDR1 is WNHNN, CDR2 SYGVQD (reference sequence). The CDR3 spans 15 residues. V lost 3 bases to trimming and J lost 9 bases, with 18 bases between them. In nucleotides, the CDR3 is TGCGCCAGCAGTGACCAACAGGCGCCGTATGGCACCATATATTTT. It is translated as CASSDQQAPYGTIYF.

The CDR3 reads CASRPGTGAGYTF. Written as DNA, the CDR3 is TGTGCCAGCAGACCCGGGACAGGGGCTGGCTACACCTTC. The chain combines TRBV6-6 with TRBJ1-2; 10 positions match TRBD1. The germline CDR1 and CDR2 sequences are MNHNY and SVGAGI (reference sequence). The junction had 5 bases not matched to a gene; V was cut back by 6 bases and J by 7 bases. This CDR3 has 13 amino acids.

As DNA, the CDR3 is TGCGCCAGCAGCAAAACCAGGGGGCAGAACACTGAAGCTTTCTTT. As protein: CASSKTRGQNTEAFF. The chain joins TRBV5-1 to TRBJ1-1, with 8 bases lining up with TRBD1. CDR1 and CDR2 from the germline V gene are SGHRS and YFSETQ. V shed 4 bases, J shed 1 base, and the junction held 6 bases outside the gene matches. This CDR3 comprises 15 residues.

There are many counts of this clone. V usage is TRBV29-1 and J usage is TRBJ2-5; a weak D match, TRBD2 (6 bases). Germline V gene sequence: CDR1 SQVTM, CDR2 ANQGSEA. V lost 6 bases and J lost 2, with 13 bases in between. This CDR3 has 13 residues. The CDR3 sequence is CSVGSTSQETQYF. The CDR3 bases are TGCAGCGTGGGCTCGACTAGTCAAGAGACCCAGTACTTC. Full variable domain (rest looked up from reference TRBV29-1 and TRBJ2-5): SAVISQKPSRDICQRGTSLTIQCQVDSQVTMMFWYRQQPGQSLTLIATANQGSEATYESGFVIDKFPISRPNLTFSTLTVSNMSPEDSSIYLCSVGSTSQETQYFGPGTRLLVL.

This clone is medium-sized (0.01 to 0.1%) by share. The chain has TRBV6-2 or TRBV6-3 and TRBJ2-7, with a tentative D call TRBD2 (5 bases). The CDR3 totals 12 residues. Trimming removed 4 bases from V and 13 bases from J, with 17 bases in between. Per the germline V gene, CDR1 is MNHEY and CDR2 is SVGEGT. DNA for the CDR3: TGTGCCAGCAGTTCCCAAGAGGCGGGCCCTTACTTC. It encodes CASSSQEAGPYF.

The rearrangement links TRBV9 to TRBJ2-3, with D maybe TRBD1 (6 bases). The CDR3 length is 12 residues. Germline V CDR1 and CDR2: SGDLS, YYNGEE. V was trimmed by 3 bases and J by 8 bases, leaving 10 bases between them. CDR3 loop: CASSEGEFTQYF. The CDR3 nucleotides read TGTGCCAGCAGCGAGGGGGAGTTTACGCAGTATTTT.

The genes are TRBV5-1 and TRBJ1-5; 7 nucleotides line up with TRBD1. After removal of 4 bases from V and 3 bases from J, the junction contained 4 bases not matched to a gene. CDR3 length: 14 residues. Per germline, CDR1 SGHRS and CDR2 YFSETQ. CDR3 protein: CASSLGQNNQPQHF. CDR3 coding DNA: TGCGCCAGCAGCCTGGGACAGAACAATCAGCCCCAGCATTTT.

The V call is TRBV5-1, the J call TRBJ2-1; 8 bases agree with TRBD2. Looked up from germline, CDR1 is SGHRS and CDR2 is YFSETQ. The CDR3 loop spans 16 amino acids. J lost 9 bases, V lost 5 bases, and 16 bases had no gene match. CDR3 residues: CASSLFPAGDDSEQFF. Here the CDR3 DNA reads TGCGCCAGCAGTCTTTTCCCAGCGGGAGATGATAGTGAGCAGTTCTTC. The full variable domain, rest sourced from reference TRBV5-1 and TRBJ2-1, is KAGVTQTPRYLIKTRGQQVTLSCSPISGHRSVSWYQQTPGQGLQFLFEYFSETQRNKGNFPGRFSGRQFSNSRSEMNVSTLELGDSALYLCASSLFPAGDDSEQFFGPGTRLTVL.

This clone was seen a handful of times. The V gene is TRBV28, the J gene TRBJ1-1, with 7 bases that match TRBD1. The V segment lost 5 bases and the J segment 0 bases; nucleotides outside the gene matches: 9. The CDR3 runs to 16 residues. The germline CDR1 and CDR2 sequences are MDHEN and SYDVKM. The CDR3 DNA reads TGTGCCAGCAGTAGCCCCGGACAGGATATGAACACTGAAGCTTTCTTT. Protein: CASSSPGQDMNTEAFF.

This clone was recorded once. This chain joins TRBV6-2 or TRBV6-3 and TRBJ2-2; D is ambiguous. Per germline, CDR1 MNHEY and CDR2 SVGEGT. Trimming removed 0 bases at V and 4 bases at J, with 18 bases between. The length of the CDR3 is 18 residues. In DNA form, the CDR3 reads TGTGCCAGCAGTTACTCGATGGCTGAGGCAGAGTCCACCGGGGAGCTGTTTTTT. Protein: CASSYSMAEAESTGELFF.

The chain is built from TRBV19 and TRBJ1-5; 7 bases line up with TRBD1. Looked up from germline, CDR1 is LNHDA and CDR2 is SQIVND (reference sequence). The CDR3 is made up of 13 amino acids. Losses at the gene ends were 6 bases for V and 6 bases for J; bases not matched to a gene: 5. The CDR3 DNA reads as TGTGCCAGTAGCCCCAGGGGGTTTCAGCCCCAGCATTTT. Amino acids: CASSPRGFQPQHF.

The V gene is TRBV28, the J gene TRBJ2-5; 15 positions match TRBD2. Losses at the gene ends were 6 bases for V and 4 bases for J; bases not matched to a gene: 9. Germline V gene sequence: CDR1 MDHEN, CDR2 SYDVKM. CDR3 length: 17 amino acids. CDR3 sequence (DNA): TGTGCCAGCAGCCTGGGACTAGCGGGAGGAGGGGGAGAGACCCAGTACTTC. It specifies CASSLGLAGGGGETQYF.

This clone has just a few counts. The rearrangement uses TRBV5-1 and TRBJ2-7, with 11 bases fitting TRBD2. The length of the CDR3 is 16 residues. Germline values: CDR1 SGHRS, CDR2 YFSETQ. Trimming cost V 4 bases and J 4 bases; bases outside gene matches: 10. CDR3 nucleotide sequence: TGCGCCAGCAGCCTCGAGGGTAGCGGGAGGGCTTACGAGCAGTACTTC. Amino acid sequence: CASSLEGSGRAYEQYF.

The chain has TRBV24-1 and TRBJ2-1; TRBD2 matches at 14 bases. The V and J ends lost 5 bases and 7 bases, in that order; junction bases with no gene match: 3. The CDR3 length is 15 residues. CDR1 is KGHDR, CDR2 SFDVKD, per germline. The DNA for the CDR3 is TGTGCCACCAGTGGCGGGACTAGCGGGGGAAATGAGCAGTTCTTC. As protein: CATSGGTSGGNEQFF.